The T cell receptor (beta chain) under discussion was sequenced for a study of blood T cell repertoires in COVID-19. Study context: COVID-19 samples, acute and convalescent, were from the United States, Italy and Spain. Sample material is recorded as cDNA or gDNA derived from T cells, B-cell-depleted T cells, or PBMCs.

Only in-frame clones appear in the TCRdb table, and some are missing; sequencing was by immunoSEQ multiplex PCR. The table has roughly 410,000 clones, approximately 89% seen once. Seattle participants joined during active infection and were tracked over time. This CDR3 is built from 16 residues. Germline V gene lookup returns CDR1 MDHEN and CDR2 SYDVKM. Unmatched junction bases numbered 12, after V lost 6 bases and J lost 4 bases. The origin of this receptor is a woman aged 40 to 50 with COVID-19, enrolled during active disease. Sequencing was done on a sample of peripheral blood. This chain connects TRBV28 to TRBJ1-2, with 9 bases aligning to TRBD1. The CDR3, as DNA: TGTGCCAGCAGCATTTTAAGGGGGGACAGGGCCTATGGCTACACCTTC. It translates to CASSILRGDRAYGYTF.